The sequence of this TCR beta chain was determined in a study of early T cells in non-severe SARS-CoV-2 infection. The germline gives CDR1 SGHAT, CDR2 FQNNGV. The CDR3 runs to 15 residues. Trimming shortened V by 6 bases and J by 0 bases, and 14 bases separated the two germline ends. In TCRdb, the 5' RACE reads were re-called with MiXCR into one record per CDR3 protein. The sample shows 75,000 to 80,000 distinct CDR3 sequences, 11% of them seen only once. This clonotype was seen a handful of times. The chain recombines TRBV11-2 with TRBJ1-1, with a weak D call TRBD1 (5 bases). The sequence was collected from an adult who was a healthcare worker with PCR-confirmed SARS-CoV-2 infection or an uninfected control (not recorded which). Sequences were derived from whole blood, sampled at baseline. The CDR3 here is CASSPGWGMNTEAFF. The CDR3 nucleotides are TGTGCCAGCAGTCCGGGTTGGGGCATGAACACTGAAGCTTTCTTT.